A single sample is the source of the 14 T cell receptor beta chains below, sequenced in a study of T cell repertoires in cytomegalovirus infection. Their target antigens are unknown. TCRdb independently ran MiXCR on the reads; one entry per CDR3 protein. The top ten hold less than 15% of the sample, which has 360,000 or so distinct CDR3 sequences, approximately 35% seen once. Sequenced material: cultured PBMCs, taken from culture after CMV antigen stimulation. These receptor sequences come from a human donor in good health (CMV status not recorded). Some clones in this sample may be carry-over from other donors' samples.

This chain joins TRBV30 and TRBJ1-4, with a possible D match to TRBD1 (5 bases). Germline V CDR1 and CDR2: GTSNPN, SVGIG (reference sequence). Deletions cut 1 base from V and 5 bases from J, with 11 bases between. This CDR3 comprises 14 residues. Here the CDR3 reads CAWSGGPLNEKLFF. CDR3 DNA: TGTGCCTGGAGTGGGGGACCCTTGAATGAAAAACTGTTTTTT.

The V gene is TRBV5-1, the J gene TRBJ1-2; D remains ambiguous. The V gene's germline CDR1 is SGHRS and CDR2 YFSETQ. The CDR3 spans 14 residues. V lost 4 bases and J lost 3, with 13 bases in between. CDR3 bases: TGCGCCAGCAGCGAAACAACAGATCACTATGGCTACACCTTC. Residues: CASSETTDHYGYTF.

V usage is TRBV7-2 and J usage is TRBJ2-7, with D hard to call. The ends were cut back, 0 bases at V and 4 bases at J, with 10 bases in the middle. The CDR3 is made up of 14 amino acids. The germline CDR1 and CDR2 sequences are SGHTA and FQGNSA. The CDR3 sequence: CASSLAVSVYEQYF. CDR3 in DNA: TGTGCCAGCAGCTTAGCTGTTTCGGTTTACGAGCAGTACTTC.

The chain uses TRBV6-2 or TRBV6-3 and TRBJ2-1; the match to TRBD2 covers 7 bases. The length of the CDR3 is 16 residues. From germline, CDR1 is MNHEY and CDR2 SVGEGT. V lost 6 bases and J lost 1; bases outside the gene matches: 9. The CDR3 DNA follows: TGTGCCAGCAGCCGTCCTTTTAGCGGGTCCTACAATGAGCAGTTCTTC. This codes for CASSRPFSGSYNEQFF.

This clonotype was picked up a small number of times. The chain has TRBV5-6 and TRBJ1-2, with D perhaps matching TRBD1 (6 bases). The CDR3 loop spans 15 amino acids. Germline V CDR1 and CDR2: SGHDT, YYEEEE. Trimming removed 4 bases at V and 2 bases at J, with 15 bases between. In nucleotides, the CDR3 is TGTGCCAGCAGCAGGGTAGGGGGGATCAACTATGGCTACACCTTC. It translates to CASSRVGGINYGYTF.

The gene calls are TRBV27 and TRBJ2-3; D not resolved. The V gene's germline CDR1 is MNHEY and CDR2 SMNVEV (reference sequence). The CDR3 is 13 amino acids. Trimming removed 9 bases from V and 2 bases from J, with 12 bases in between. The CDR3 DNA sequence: TGTGCCAGTCATCCCCAAAACACAGATACGCAGTATTTT. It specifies CASHPQNTDTQYF.

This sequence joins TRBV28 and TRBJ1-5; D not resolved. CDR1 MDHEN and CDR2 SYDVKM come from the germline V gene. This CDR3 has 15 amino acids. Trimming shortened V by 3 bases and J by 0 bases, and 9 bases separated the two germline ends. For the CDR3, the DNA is TGTGCCAGCAGTTTTTCTCAGTATAGCAATCAGCCCCAGCATTTT. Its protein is CASSFSQYSNQPQHF. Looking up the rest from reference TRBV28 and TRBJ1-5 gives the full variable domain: DVKVTQSSRYLVKRTGEKVFLECVQDMDHENMFWYRQDPGLGLRLIYFSYDVKMKEKGDIPEGYSVSREKKERFSLILESASTNQTSMYLCASSFSQYSNQPQHFGDGTRLSIL.

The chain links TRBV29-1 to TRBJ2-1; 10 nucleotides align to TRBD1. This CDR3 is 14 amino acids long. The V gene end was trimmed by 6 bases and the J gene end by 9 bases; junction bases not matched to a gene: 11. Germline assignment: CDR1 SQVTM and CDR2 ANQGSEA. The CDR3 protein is CSVERDRGESEQFF. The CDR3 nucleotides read TGCAGCGTCGAGAGGGACAGGGGAGAAAGTGAGCAGTTCTTC.

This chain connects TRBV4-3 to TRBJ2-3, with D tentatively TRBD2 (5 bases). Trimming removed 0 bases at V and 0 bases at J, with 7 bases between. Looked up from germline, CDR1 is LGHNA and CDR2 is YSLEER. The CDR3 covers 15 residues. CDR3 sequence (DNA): TGCGCCAGCAGCCAAGAAGGGAGTAGCACAGATACGCAGTATTTT. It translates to CASSQEGSSTDTQYF.

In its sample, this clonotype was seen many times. The CDR3 nucleotides are TGTGCCAGCAGCCAAGTATCCGGGCGGCTATCCACCTACAATGAGCAGTTCTTC. Its translation is CASSQVSGRLSTYNEQFF. This chain uses TRBV14 with TRBJ2-1; D call uncertain. The germline V gene has CDR1 SGHDN and CDR2 FVKESK. V was trimmed by 1 base and J by 2 bases, leaving 18 bases between them. There are 18 residues in the CDR3.

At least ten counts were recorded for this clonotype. CDR3 nucleotide sequence: TGTGCCAGCAGCTTAGCTTCTGGGGCCAACGTCCTGACTTTC. It yields the protein CASSLASGANVLTF. J is TRBJ2-6 and V is TRBV7-2; no clear D. There are 14 residues in the CDR3. The germline gives CDR1 SGHTA, CDR2 FQGNSA. The V end lost 0 bases, the J end lost 1 base, and 1 base lay between the germline ends.

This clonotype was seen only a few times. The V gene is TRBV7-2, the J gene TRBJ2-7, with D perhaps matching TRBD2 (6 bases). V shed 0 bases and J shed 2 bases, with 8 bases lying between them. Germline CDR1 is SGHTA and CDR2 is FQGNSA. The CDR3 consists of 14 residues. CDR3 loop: CASSLARDAYEQYF. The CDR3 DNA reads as TGTGCCAGCAGCTTAGCGCGGGACGCCTACGAGCAGTACTTC. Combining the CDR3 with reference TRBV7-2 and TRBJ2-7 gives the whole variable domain GAGVSQSPSNKVTEKGKDVELRCDPISGHTALYWYRQSLGQGLEFLIYFQGNSAPDKSGLPSDRFSAERTGGSVSTLTIQRTQQEDSAVYLCASSLARDAYEQYFGPGTRLTVT.

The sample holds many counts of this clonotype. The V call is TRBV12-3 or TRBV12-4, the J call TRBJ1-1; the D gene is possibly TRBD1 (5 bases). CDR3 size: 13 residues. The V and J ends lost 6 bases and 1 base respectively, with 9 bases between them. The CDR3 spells CASRGTGNTEAFF. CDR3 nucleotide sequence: TGTGCCAGCAGGGGGACGGGGAACACTGAAGCTTTCTTT.

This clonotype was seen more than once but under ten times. The CDR3 reads CASSPSPRHNEQFF. The CDR3 DNA reads TGTGCCAGCAGCCCCAGCCCCAGACACAATGAGCAGTTCTTC. The rearrangement uses TRBV7-7 and TRBJ2-1; D gene uncertain. V was pared by 5 bases and J by 5 bases, with 13 bases between. Germline CDR1 and CDR2: SSHAT and FNYEAQ (reference sequence). The CDR3 spans 14 residues.